Below are 9 T cell receptor beta chains sequenced from a single sample in a study of blood T cell repertoires in COVID-19. The assay was immunoSEQ multiplex PCR, and TCRdb's table has in-frame clones only and misses some. The sample has 200,000 to 250,000 clones, approximately 80% seen once. The material sequenced was peripheral blood. The receptors here all came from a woman older than 75 with active or convalescent COVID-19.

V and J are TRBV28 and TRBJ1-1; TRBD1 aligns across 9 bases. Trimming took 5 bases from V and 11 from J; bases not matched to a gene: 12. The CDR3 sequence is 14 residues long. Germline V gene data show CDR1 as MDHEN and CDR2 as SYDVKM. The CDR3 region is CASSDSGQGSMAFF. CDR3 bases: TGTGCCAGCAGTGATTCGGGACAGGGCAGTATGGCTTTCTTT.

This sequence joins TRBV6-6 and TRBJ2-2; 8 positions agree with TRBD2. The germline V gene has CDR1 MNHNY and CDR2 SVGAGI (reference sequence). V was clipped by 7 bases and J by 5 bases; unmatched bases: 9. This CDR3 spans 15 amino acids. The CDR3 bases are TGTGCCAGCACCCCGGGGGGGGGCAAAACCGGGGAGCTGTTTTTT. Its protein is CASTPGGGKTGELFF.

The chain couples TRBV12-3 or TRBV12-4 to TRBJ1-1; possible D gene TRBD1, 5 bases. CDR3 length equals 13 residues. V was shortened by 6 bases and J by 2 bases, with 10 bases between the two germline ends. The CDR3 spells CASRRQTNTEAFF. The DNA for the CDR3 is TGTGCCAGCAGGCGACAGACCAACACTGAAGCTTTCTTT.

The genes are TRBV6-5 and TRBJ1-1; D may be TRBD1 (6 bases). V lost 6 bases to trimming and J lost 8 bases, with 10 bases between them. In germline, CDR1 is MNHEY, CDR2 SVGAGI. The CDR3 sequence is 11 residues long. CDR3 amino acids: CASSPGQEAFF. As DNA, the CDR3 is TGTGCCAGCAGCCCCGGACAGGAAGCTTTCTTT.

The chain couples TRBV3-1 (or the pseudogene TRBV3-2) to TRBJ1-6; 8 nucleotides agree with TRBD1. The CDR3 has 15 amino acids. V was clipped by 2 bases and J by 5 bases; unmatched bases: 2. Germline loops: CDR1 LGHDT, CDR2 YNNKEL (reference sequence). The CDR3 sequence: CASSQQGANNSPLHF. For the CDR3, the DNA is TGTGCCAGCAGCCAACAGGGGGCTAATAATTCACCCCTCCACTTT.

This chain joins TRBV5-1 and TRBJ2-5, with TRBD2 matching 8 bases. In germline, CDR1 is SGHRS, CDR2 YFSETQ. V lost 3 bases and J lost 4; bases outside the gene matches: 8. The CDR3 loop spans 15 amino acids. This chain's CDR3 is CASSSLSGGGETQYF. CDR3 DNA sequence: TGCGCCAGCAGCTCCCTCTCGGGAGGGGGAGAGACCCAGTACTTC.

The chain combines TRBV12-3 or TRBV12-4 with TRBJ1-1; TRBD1 might be the D (6 bases). The V end was cut by 5 bases, the J end by 1 base, with 8 bases between. The CDR3 has 13 amino acids. The CDR3: CASSSRGNTEAFF. DNA of the CDR3: TGTGCCAGCAGTAGCAGGGGGAACACTGAAGCTTTCTTT.

The gene calls are TRBV11-2 and TRBJ2-7, with a weak D call TRBD2 (6 bases). Trimming took off 4 bases at V and 6 bases at J, with 13 bases between the two ends. Germline values: CDR1 SGHAT, CDR2 FQNNGV. This CDR3 is 13 amino acids long. DNA of the CDR3: TGTGCCAGCAGCTCATCGGGGGTAGGCGAGCAGTACTTC. Protein product: CASSSSGVGEQYF.

The chain is built from TRBV10-3 and TRBJ1-4; D perhaps matches TRBD1 (6 bases). V gave up 5 bases and J gave up 0 bases, with 16 bases separating them. From germline, CDR1 is ENHRY and CDR2 SYGVKD. This CDR3 comprises 17 residues. For the CDR3, the DNA is TGTGCCATCAGTCCCGGCAGGGGTCTCTCAACTAATGAAAAACTGTTTTTT. Encoded protein: CAISPGRGLSTNEKLFF.